Sequencing of this T cell receptor (beta chain) was carried out in a study of blood T cell repertoires in COVID-19 (dated by TCRdb to 2018 to 2021). Notes on the research overall: Samples from collaborators originated in the United States, Italy and Spain and spanned both the acute and convalescent phases of COVID-19. The material from the prospective study consisted of cDNA or gDNA derived from T cells, B-cell-depleted T cells, or PBMCs. The dataset comprised deeply sampled blood TCRbeta repertoires from subjects exposed to, actively infected with, or recovered from COVID-19. The repertoires were released in a freely available public database intended as a resource for research on the immune response to SARS-CoV-2. Samples came from the ongoing ImmuneRACE study (first 160 participants) plus 1,254 subjects from 6 global collaborators. A de-identified subject ID, COVID-19 status, age in years and sex were almost always included in the sample metadata. Where available, HLA class I and class II types were obtained from metadata supplied by the sample provider rather than from assay-based typing. What the authors observed across the whole study: How much clinical and demographic metadata was included differed by source and by participant, and the metadata was provided uncurated.

The collaborating institutions used their own protocols to collect whole blood in K2EDTA tubes. For TCRbeta analysis, collaborators shipped samples as frozen whole blood, isolated PBMCs, or DNA extracted from either of those sample types. Points on this clone: The clone's antigen remains unknown. Base qualities are not recorded, but no much larger clone differs from it by a single base.

V was cut back by 3 bases and J by 7 bases, leaving a gap of 7 bases between them. Including cysteine and phenylalanine, the CDR3 has 11 amino acids. Only the CDR3 region is kept as DNA, spanning 33 bases read in frame from base 1. CDR1 and CDR2, per the germline V gene (reference sequence), are DFQATT and SNEGSKA. The immunoSEQ Assay, a bias-controlled multiplex PCR, was used to amplify TCRbeta CDR3 regions from genomic DNA. In the authors' own workflow: The number of nucleated cells in each sample was estimated by amplification of reference gene primers within the assay. To quantify the absolute abundance of each unique TCRbeta CDR3 rearrangement, sequence reads were collapsed and filtered. For each sample, productive Simpson clonality was calculated as the square root of Simpson's diversity index over productive rearrangements. Held by TCRdb, this immuneACCESS table contains in-frame sequences only and omits some clones. Under half of the omission traces to an unresolved V gene where checked; the cause of the rest is unknown. V, J and clone size were drawn from that table, and D and trimming were deduced from the DNA. This sample holds about 160,000 clones; around 90% were observed only once. More than 2% of the sample belongs to the ten largest clones.

The sequence joins TRBV20-1 to TRBJ2-1; the D gene is not confidently resolved. The specimen sequenced was peripheral blood. The receptor was isolated from a man between 18 and 29 years old with acute or convalescent COVID-19. The nucleotide sequence reads as follows: TGCAGTGCTAGTTCTATTAATGAGCAGTTCTTC. The resulting protein is CSASSINEQFF.